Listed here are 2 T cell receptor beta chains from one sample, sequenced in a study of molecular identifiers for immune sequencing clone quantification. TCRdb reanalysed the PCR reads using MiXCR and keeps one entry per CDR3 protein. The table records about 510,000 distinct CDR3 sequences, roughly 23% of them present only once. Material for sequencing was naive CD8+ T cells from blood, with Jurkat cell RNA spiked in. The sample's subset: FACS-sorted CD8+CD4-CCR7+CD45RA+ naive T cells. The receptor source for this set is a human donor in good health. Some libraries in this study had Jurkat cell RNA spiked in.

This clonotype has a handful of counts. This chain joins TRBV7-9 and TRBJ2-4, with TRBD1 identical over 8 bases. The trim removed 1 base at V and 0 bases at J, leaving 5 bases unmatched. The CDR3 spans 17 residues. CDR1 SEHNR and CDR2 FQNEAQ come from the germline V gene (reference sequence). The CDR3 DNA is TGTGCCAGCAGCTTAGAGGCAGGGGGCTTAGCCAAAAACATTCAGTACTTC. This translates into CASSLEAGGLAKNIQYF.

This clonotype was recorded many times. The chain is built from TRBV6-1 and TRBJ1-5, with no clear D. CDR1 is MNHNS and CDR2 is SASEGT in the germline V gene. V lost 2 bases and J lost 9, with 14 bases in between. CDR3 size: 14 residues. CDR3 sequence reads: CASSEFIGFGPQHF. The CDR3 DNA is TGTGCCAGCAGTGAATTTATAGGGTTTGGGCCCCAGCATTTT.